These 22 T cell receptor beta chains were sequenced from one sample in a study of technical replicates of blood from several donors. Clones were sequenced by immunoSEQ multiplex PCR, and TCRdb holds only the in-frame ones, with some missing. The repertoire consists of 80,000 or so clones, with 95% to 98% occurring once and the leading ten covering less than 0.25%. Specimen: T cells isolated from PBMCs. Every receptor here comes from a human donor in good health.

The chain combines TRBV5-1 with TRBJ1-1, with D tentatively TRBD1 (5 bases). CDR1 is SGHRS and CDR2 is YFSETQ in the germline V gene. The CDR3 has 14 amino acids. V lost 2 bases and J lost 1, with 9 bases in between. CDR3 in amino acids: CASSFTTGNTEAFF. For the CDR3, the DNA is TGCGCCAGCAGCTTTACAACAGGGAACACTGAAGCTTTCTTT. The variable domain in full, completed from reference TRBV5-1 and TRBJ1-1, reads KAGVTQTPRYLIKTRGQQVTLSCSPISGHRSVSWYQQTPGQGLQFLFEYFSETQRNKGNFPGRFSGRQFSNSRSEMNVSTLELGDSALYLCASSFTTGNTEAFFGQGTRLTVV.

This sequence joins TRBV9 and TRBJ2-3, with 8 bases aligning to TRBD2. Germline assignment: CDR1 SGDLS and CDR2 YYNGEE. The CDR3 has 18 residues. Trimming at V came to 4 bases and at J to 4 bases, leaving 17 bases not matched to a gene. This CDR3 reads CASSPPLISGSGADTQYF. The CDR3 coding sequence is TGTGCCAGCAGCCCCCCTCTAATCAGCGGGAGCGGGGCAGATACGCAGTATTTT.

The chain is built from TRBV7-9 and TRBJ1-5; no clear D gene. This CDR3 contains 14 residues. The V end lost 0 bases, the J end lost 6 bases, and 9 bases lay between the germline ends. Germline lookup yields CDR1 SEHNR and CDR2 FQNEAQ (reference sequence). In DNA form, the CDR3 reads TGTGCCAGCAGCTTAGCGACCGGGTTTCAGCCCCAGCATTTT. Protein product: CASSLATGFQPQHF.

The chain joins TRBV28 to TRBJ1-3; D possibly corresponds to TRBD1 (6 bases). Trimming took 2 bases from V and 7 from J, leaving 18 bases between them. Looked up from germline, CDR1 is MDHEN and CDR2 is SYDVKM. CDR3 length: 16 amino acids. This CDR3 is CASSLHREITRNTIYF. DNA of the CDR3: TGTGCCAGCAGTTTACACAGGGAAATTACTCGGAACACCATATATTTT.

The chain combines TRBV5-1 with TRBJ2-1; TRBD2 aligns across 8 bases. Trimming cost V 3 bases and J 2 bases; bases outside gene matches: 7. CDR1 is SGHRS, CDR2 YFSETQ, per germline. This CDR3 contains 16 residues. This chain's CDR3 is CASSSEGLATYNEQFF. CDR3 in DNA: TGCGCCAGCAGCTCTGAAGGACTAGCAACCTACAATGAGCAGTTCTTC.

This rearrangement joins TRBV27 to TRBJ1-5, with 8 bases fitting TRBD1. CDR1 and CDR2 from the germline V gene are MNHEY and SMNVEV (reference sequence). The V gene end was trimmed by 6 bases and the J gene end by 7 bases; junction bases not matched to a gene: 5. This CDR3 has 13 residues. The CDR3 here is CASSGQGRQPQHF. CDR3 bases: TGTGCCAGCAGCGGACAGGGTCGGCAGCCCCAGCATTTT.

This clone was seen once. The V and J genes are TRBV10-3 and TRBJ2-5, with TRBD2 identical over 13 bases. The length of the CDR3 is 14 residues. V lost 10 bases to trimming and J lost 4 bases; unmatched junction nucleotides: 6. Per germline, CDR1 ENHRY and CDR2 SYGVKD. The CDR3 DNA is TGTGCCACACGACTAGCGGGAGGATTAGAGACCCAGTACTTC. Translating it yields CATRLAGGLETQYF.

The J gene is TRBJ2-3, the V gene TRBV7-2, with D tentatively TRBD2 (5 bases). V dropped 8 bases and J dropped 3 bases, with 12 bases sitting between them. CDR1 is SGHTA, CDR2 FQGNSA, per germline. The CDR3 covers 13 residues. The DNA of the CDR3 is TGTGCCAGCGGACCAAGCGGTACAGATACGCAGTATTTT. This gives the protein CASGPSGTDTQYF.

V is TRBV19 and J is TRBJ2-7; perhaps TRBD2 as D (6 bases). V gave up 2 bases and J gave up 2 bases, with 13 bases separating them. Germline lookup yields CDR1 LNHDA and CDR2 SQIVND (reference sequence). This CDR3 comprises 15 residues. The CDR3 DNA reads TGTGCCAGTAGTATAAGCGGGCAGGTGACCTACGAGCAGTACTTC. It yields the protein CASSISGQVTYEQYF.

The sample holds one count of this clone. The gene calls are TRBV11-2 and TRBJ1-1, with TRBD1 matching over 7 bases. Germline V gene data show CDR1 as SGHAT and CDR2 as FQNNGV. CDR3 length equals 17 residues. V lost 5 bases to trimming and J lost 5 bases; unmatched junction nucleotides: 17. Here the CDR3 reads CASSLARQGREKTEAFF. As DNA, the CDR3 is TGTGCCAGCAGCCTGGCCCGACAGGGACGGGAAAAAACTGAAGCTTTCTTT.

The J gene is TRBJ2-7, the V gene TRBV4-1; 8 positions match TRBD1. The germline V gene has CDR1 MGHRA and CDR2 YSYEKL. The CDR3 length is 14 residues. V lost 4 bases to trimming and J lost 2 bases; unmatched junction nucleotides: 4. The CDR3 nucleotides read TGCGCCAGCAGCCTCCGGGACAGGACCTACGAGCAGTACTTC. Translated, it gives CASSLRDRTYEQYF.

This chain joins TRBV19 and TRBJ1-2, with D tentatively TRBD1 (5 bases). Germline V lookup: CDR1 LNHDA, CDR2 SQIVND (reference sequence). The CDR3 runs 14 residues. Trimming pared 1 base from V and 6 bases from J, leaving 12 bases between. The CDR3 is CASSIGARVDGYTF. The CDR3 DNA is TGTGCCAGTAGTATAGGAGCCAGGGTCGATGGCTACACCTTC.

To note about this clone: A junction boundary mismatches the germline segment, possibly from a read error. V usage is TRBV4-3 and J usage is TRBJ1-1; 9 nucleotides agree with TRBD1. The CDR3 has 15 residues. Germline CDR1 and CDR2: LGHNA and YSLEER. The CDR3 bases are TGCGCCAGCAGCCCGACGGGCGAACAGGGGGCTGAGGCTTTCTTT. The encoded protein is CASSPTGEQGAEAFF.

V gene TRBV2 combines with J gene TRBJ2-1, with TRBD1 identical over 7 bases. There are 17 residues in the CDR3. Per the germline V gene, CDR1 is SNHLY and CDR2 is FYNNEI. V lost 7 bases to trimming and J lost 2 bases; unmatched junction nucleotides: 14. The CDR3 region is CASIWLGGQSTYNEQFF. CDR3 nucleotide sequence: TGTGCCAGCATTTGGTTAGGGGGCCAATCCACCTACAATGAGCAGTTCTTC.

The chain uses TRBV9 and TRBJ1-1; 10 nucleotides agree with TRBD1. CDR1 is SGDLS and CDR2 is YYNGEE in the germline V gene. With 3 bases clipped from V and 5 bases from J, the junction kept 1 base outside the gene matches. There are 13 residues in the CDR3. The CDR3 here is CASSAGQGTEAFF. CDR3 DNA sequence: TGTGCCAGCAGCGCGGGACAGGGGACTGAAGCTTTCTTT.

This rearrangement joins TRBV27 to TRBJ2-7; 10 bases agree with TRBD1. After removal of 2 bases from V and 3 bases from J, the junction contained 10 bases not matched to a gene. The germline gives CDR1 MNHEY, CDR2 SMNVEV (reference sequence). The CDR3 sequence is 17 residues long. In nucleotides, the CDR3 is TGTGCCAGCAGTTTAAGGCCTCCGGGACAGGGGAGCTACGAGCAGTACTTC. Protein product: CASSLRPPGQGSYEQYF.

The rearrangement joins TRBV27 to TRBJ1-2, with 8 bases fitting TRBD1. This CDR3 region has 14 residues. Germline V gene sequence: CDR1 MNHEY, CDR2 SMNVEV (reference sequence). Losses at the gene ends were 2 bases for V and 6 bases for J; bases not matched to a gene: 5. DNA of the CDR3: TGTGCCAGCAGTTTAAAATTACAGGGGGATGGCTACACCTTC. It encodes CASSLKLQGDGYTF.

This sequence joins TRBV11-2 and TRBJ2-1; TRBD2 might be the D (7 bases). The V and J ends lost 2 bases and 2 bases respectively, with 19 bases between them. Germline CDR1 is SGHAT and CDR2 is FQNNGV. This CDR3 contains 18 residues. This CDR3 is CASSLWISGTNTYNEQFF. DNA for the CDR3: TGTGCCAGCAGCTTATGGATAAGCGGGACAAACACCTACAATGAGCAGTTCTTC.

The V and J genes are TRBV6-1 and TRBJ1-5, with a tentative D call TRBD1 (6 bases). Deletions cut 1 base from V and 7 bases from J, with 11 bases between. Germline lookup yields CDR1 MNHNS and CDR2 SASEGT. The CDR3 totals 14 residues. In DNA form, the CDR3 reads TGTGCCAGCAGTGAAGACAGGGATTGGCAGCCCCAGCATTTT. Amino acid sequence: CASSEDRDWQPQHF.

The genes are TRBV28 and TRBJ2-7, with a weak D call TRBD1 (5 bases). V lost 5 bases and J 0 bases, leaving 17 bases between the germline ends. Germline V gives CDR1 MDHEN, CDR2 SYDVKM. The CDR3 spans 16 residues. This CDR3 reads CASSLPLGPSSYEQYF. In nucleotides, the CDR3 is TGTGCCAGCAGTCTTCCCCTGGGGCCCAGCTCCTACGAGCAGTACTTC.

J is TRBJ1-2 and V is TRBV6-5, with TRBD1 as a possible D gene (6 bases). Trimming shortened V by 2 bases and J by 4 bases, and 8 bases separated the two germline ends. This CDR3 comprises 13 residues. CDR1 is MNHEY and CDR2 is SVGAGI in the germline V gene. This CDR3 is CASSYGTPYGYTF. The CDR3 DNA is TGTGCCAGCAGTTACGGGACACCCTATGGCTACACCTTC.

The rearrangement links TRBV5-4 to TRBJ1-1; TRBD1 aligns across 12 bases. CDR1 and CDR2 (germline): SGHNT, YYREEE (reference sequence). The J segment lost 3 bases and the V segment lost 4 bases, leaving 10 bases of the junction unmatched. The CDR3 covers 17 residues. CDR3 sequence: CASSPGTGGLKDTEAFF. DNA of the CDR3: TGTGCCAGCAGCCCGGGGACAGGGGGCCTAAAGGACACTGAAGCTTTCTTT.